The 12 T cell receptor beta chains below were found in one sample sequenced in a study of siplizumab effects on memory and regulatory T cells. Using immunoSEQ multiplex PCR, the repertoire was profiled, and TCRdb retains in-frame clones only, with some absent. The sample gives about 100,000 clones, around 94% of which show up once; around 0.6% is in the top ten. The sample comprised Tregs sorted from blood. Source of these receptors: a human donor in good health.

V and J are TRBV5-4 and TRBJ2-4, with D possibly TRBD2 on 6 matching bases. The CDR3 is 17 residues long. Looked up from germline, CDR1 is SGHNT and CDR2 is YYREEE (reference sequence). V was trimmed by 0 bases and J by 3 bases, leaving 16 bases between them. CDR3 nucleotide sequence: TGTGCCAGCAGCTTGGCCTTGTCGGGAGCGGGCAAAAACATTCAGTACTTC. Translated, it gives CASSLALSGAGKNIQYF. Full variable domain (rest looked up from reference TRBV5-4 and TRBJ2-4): ETGVTQSPTHLIKTRGQQVTLRCSSQSGHNTVSWYQQALGQGPQFIFQYYREEENGRGNFPPRFSGLQFPNYSSELNVNALELDDSALYLCASSLALSGAGKNIQYFGAGTRLSVL.

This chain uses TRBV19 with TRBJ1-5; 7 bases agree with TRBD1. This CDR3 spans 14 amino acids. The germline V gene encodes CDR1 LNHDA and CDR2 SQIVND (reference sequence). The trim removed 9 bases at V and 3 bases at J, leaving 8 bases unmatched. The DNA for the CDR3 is TGTGCCAGCATTTTCGACAGGGTCAATCAGCCCCAGCATTTT. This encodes CASIFDRVNQPQHF.

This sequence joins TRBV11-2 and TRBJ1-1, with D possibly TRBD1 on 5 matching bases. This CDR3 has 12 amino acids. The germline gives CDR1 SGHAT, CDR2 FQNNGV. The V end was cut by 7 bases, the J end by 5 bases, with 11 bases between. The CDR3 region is CASTFRDTEAFF. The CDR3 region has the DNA TGTGCCAGCACCTTCAGGGATACTGAAGCTTTCTTT.

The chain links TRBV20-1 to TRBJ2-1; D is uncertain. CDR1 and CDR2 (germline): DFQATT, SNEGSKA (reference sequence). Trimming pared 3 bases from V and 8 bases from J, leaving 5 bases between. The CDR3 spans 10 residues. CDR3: CSASKDEQFF. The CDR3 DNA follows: TGCAGTGCTAGTAAAGATGAGCAGTTCTTC.

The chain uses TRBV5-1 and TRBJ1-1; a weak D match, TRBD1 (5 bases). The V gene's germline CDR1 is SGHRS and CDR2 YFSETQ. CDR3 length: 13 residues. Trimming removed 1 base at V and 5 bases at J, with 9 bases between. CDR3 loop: CASSLNRRTEAFF. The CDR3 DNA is TGCGCCAGCAGCTTGAACAGGAGGACTGAAGCTTTCTTT. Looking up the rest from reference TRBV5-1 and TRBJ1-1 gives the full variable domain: KAGVTQTPRYLIKTRGQQVTLSCSPISGHRSVSWYQQTPGQGLQFLFEYFSETQRNKGNFPGRFSGRQFSNSRSEMNVSTLELGDSALYLCASSLNRRTEAFFGQGTRLTVV.

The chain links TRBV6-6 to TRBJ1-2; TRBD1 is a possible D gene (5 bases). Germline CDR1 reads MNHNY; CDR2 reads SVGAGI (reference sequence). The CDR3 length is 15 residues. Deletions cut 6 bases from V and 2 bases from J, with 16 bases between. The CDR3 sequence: CASRDMGRLNYGYTF. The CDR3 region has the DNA TGTGCCAGCAGAGATATGGGACGGTTAAACTATGGCTACACCTTC.

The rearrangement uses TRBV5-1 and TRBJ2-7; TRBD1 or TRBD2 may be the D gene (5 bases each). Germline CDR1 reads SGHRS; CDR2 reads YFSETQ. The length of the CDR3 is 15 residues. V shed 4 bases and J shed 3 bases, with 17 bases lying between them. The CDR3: CASSLGPTRGYEQYF. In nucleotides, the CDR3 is TGCGCCAGCAGCCTGGGGCCCACACGGGGCTACGAGCAGTACTTC.

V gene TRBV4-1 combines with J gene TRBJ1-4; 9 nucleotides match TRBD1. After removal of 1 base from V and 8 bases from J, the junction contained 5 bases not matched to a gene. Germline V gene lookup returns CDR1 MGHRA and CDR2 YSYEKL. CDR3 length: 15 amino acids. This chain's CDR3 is CASSQARQGGEKLFF. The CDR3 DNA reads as TGCGCCAGCAGCCAAGCCCGACAGGGGGGGGAAAAACTGTTTTTT.

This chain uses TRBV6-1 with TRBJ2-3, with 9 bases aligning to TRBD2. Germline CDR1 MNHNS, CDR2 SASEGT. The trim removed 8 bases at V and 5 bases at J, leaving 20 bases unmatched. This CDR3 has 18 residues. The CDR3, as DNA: TGTGCCAGCCGTGGTAAGAGCGGGAGGACCTACTCTCAAGATACGCAGTATTTT. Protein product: CASRGKSGRTYSQDTQYF.

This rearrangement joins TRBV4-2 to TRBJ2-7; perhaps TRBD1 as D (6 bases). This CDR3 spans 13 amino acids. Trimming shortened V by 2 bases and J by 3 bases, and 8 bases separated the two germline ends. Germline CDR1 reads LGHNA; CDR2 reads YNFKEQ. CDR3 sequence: CASSQRTDYEQYF. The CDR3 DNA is TGTGCCAGCAGCCAAAGGACAGACTACGAGCAGTACTTC.

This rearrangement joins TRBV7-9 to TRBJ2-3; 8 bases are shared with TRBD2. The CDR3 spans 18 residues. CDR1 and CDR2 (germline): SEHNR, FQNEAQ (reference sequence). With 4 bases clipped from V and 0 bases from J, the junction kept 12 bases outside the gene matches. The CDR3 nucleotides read TGTGCCAGCAGCTCGAGATTAACTAGCGGAGCTAGCACAGATACGCAGTATTTT. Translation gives CASSSRLTSGASTDTQYF.

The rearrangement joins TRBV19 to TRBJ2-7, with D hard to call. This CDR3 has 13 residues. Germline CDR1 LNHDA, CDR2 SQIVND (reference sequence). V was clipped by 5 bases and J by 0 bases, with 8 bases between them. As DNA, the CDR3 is TGTGCCAGTAGTCAGTCTCGCTCCTACGAGCAGTACTTC. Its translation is CASSQSRSYEQYF. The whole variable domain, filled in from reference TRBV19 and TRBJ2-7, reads DGGITQSPKYLFRKEGQNVTLSCEQNLNHDAMYWYRQDPGQGLRLIYYSQIVNDFQKGDIAEGYSVSREKKESFPLTVTSAQKNPTAFYLCASSQSRSYEQYFGPGTRLTVT.